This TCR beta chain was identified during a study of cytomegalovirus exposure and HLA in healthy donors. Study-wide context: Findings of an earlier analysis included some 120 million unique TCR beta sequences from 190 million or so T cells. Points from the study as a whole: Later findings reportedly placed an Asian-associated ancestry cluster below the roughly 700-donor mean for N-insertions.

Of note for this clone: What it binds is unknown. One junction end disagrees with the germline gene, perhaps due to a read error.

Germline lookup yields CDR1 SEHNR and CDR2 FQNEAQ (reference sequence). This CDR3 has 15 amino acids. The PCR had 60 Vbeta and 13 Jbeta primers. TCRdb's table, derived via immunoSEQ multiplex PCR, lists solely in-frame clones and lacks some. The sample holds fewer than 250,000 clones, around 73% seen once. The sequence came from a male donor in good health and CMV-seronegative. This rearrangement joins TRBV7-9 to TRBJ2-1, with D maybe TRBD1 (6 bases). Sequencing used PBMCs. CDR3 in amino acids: CSSSLMAGAYNEQFF. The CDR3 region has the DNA TGTTCCAGCAGCTTAATGGCAGGGGCCTACAATGAGCAGTTCTTC.